This TCR beta chain stems from a study of neurological immune-mediated disorders. This CDR3 region has 17 residues. Trimming pared 6 bases from V and 0 bases from J, leaving 18 bases between. Germline CDR1 MNHEY, CDR2 SVGAGI. 5'RACE generated cDNA with 10-nucleotide random UMIs. In each sequencing run, over 160 million TCR-beta sequences were generated from 15-18 subjects. TCRdb called the 5' RACE reads again in MiXCR, with one record for every CDR3 protein. The repertoire holds about 40,000 distinct CDR3 sequences, with around an eighth as singletons. This clonotype was counted many times. The chain recombines TRBV6-5 with TRBJ2-1; tentatively, D is TRBD1 (5 bases). The clonotype comes from a woman aged 50 to 65 with HTLV-1-associated myelopathy (HAM/TSP). Material for sequencing was PBMCs. The CDR3 loop reads CASSLGGAISSYNEQFF. The CDR3, as DNA: TGTGCCAGCAGCCTAGGTGGGGCGATTAGCTCCTACAATGAGCAGTTCTTC.